One TCR beta chain is described in this entry. This sample is part of a study of blood T cell repertoires in COVID-19. Study background: Acute-phase and convalescent COVID-19 samples originated in the United States, Italy and Spain. The cDNA or gDNA used as material had been derived from T cells, B-cell-depleted T cells, or PBMCs.

Original data processing: By means of reference gene primer amplification, nucleated cell counts were estimated. Method: immunoSEQ multiplex PCR; TCRdb's copy keeps in-frame clones and lacks some. Clone size and V and J calls were adopted from that table, with D and trimming inferred from the DNA. The sample has around 200,000 clones; 90% are singletons. CDR1 and CDR2 (germline): WSHSY, SAAADI. The CDR3 sequence is 14 residues long. Trimming at V came to 2 bases and at J to 2 bases, leaving 2 bases not matched to a gene. The clonotype was recovered from a man in his fifties or sixties with acute or convalescent COVID-19. The sequencing input was peripheral blood. The chain recombines TRBV10-2 with TRBJ2-7; 8 nucleotides align to TRBD1. CDR3 sequence reads: CASSEGQGTYEQYF. The DNA of the CDR3 is TGCGCCAGCAGTGAGGGACAGGGAACCTACGAGCAGTACTTC.